The 2 T cell receptor beta chains given below trace back to one sample, sequenced in a study of OX40 agonist ivuxolimab in advanced cancers. Produced via immunoSEQ multiplex PCR; TCRdb's table is partial and in-frame only. The sample consists of approximately 100,000 clones, 70% to 90% of them appearing once. Sequences were derived from CD4+ or CD8+ T cells sorted from blood, sampled in a trial of the OX40 agonist ivuxolimab. The receptor set was obtained from an adult with an advanced solid tumor such as melanoma, head and neck, liver or kidney cancer.

Regarding this clone: Within the sample, other DNA sequences also encode this same CDR3. The rearrangement joins TRBV29-1 to TRBJ2-7; D is ambiguous. The CDR3 is made up of 11 amino acids. From germline, CDR1 is SQVTM and CDR2 ANQGSEA. V was trimmed by 4 bases and J by 4 bases, leaving 8 bases between them. The CDR3 DNA reads TGCAGCGTTGGGGAAGGGTACGAGCAGTACTTC. Translating it yields CSVGEGYEQYF.

The rearrangement uses TRBV11-2 and TRBJ1-3, with no clear D. CDR1 and CDR2 from the germline V gene are SGHAT and FQNNGV. V was shortened by 5 bases and J by 4 bases, with 15 bases between the two germline ends. The CDR3 has 15 amino acids. The CDR3 DNA reads TGTGCCAGCAGCCTTTCCCATGCACCGGGAAACACCATATATTTT. Translating gives CASSLSHAPGNTIYF. Variable domain in full (rest from reference TRBV11-2 and TRBJ1-3): EAGVAQSPRYKIIEKRQSVAFWCNPISGHATLYWYQQILGQGPKLLIQFQNNGVVDDSQLPKDRFSAERLKGVDSTLKIQPAKLEDSAVYLCASSLSHAPGNTIYFGEGSWLTVV.